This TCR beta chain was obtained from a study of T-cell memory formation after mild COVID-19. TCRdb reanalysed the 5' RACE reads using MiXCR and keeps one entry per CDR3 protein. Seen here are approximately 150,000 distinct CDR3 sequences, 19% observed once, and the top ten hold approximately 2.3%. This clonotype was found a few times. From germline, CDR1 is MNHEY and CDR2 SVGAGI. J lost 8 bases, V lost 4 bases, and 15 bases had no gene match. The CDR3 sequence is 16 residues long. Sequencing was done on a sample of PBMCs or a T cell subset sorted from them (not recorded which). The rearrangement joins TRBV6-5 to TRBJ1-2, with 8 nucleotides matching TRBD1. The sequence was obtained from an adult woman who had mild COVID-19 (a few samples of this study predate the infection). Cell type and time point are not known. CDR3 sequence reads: CASSSPDRVGRRGYTF. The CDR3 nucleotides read TGTGCCAGCAGTTCACCGGACAGGGTGGGAAGGAGAGGCTACACCTTC.